The clone carrying this T cell receptor (beta chain) appeared a single time. Antigen: not known. This record belongs to a study of read filtering for tumor transcriptome and immune sequencing. Study-level findings and limits: This fraction held mixed bone marrow immune cells after CD138-negative sorting.

The library was built from 400 ng RNA with molecular barcoded adaptors for alpha/delta and beta/gamma chains. One entry per CDR3 protein results from TCRdb running MiXCR on the reads. The sample carries 39,000 or so distinct CDR3 sequences, about an eighth recorded once. The clonotype was recovered from a donor at least 40 years old with multiple myeloma. Sequencing was carried out using a population of CD138-negative cells sorted from bone marrow.

CDR3 in DNA: TGCAGTGCTAGACTACTTCTAGGGCGGGCGTTGAGCTCCTACAATGAGCAGTTCTTC. Translating gives CSARLLLGRALSSYNEQFF. The chain joins TRBV20-1 to TRBJ2-1; weak D call: TRBD2 (5 bases). The CDR3 is made up of 19 amino acids. Per the germline V gene, CDR1 is DFQATT and CDR2 is SNEGSKA (reference sequence). V shed 2 bases and J shed 0 bases, with 23 bases lying between them.